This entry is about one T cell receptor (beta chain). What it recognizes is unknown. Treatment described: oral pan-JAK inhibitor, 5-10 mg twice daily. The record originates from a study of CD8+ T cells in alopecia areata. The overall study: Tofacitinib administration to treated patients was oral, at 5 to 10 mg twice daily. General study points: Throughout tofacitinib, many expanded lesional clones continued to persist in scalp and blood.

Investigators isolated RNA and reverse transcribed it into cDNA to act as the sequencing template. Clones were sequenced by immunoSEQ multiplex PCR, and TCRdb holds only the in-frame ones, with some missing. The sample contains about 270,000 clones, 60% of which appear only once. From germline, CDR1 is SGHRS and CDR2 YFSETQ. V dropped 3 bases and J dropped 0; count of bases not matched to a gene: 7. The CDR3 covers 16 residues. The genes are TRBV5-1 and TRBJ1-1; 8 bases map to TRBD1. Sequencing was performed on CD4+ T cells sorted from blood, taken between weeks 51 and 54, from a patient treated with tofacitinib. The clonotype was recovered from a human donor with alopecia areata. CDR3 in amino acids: CASSSGQGVLNTEAFF. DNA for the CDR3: TGCGCCAGCAGCTCCGGACAGGGTGTTTTGAACACTGAAGCTTTCTTT.